Listed below are T cell receptor beta chains from one sample, sequenced in a study of control samples from healthy donors and cancer patients. Clones were sequenced by immunoSEQ multiplex PCR, and TCRdb holds only the in-frame ones, with some missing. This table holds about 86,000 clones, approximately 88% found once. Sequences were obtained from PBMCs. Receptors originate from a woman aged 45-65 years with colorectal cancer. CDR3s include the opening cysteine and the closing phenylalanine or tryptophan. The order of the fields is clone size, D gene, V gene, J gene, CDR3 DNA, CDR3 protein. A D gene is named only where the DNA matches it firmly. The size field is filled for only some rows; it gives once, few, many or a size class.

.	TRBD1	TRBV29-1	TRBJ2-1	TGCAGCGGGGACAGGGCCTACAATGAGCAGTTCTTC	CSGDRAYNEQFF
.	.	TRBV6-5	TRBJ1-4	TGTGCCAGCAGTTACAGGGGTTCGACTAATGAAAAACTGTTTTTT	CASSYRGSTNEKLFF
.	.	TRBV18	TRBJ1-3	TGTGCCAGCTCACCAGGGAATTCTGGAAACACCATATATTTT	CASSPGNSGNTIYF
.	.	TRBV24-1	TRBJ2-2	TGTGCCACCAGTGATTTGAGGCTCCCGAACACCGGGGAGCTGTTTTTT	CATSDLRLPNTGELFF
.	.	TRBV28	TRBJ1-2	TGTGCCGTTCCGGCAGTTGTCTATGGCTACACCTTC	CAVPAVVYGYTF
few	.	TRBV5-8	TRBJ1-4	TGTGCCAGCAGCTTGGGGGCACCTCCAACTAATGAAAAACTGTTTTTT	CASSLGAPPTNEKLFF
.	.	TRBV19	TRBJ1-3	TGTGCCAGTAGTCCGGGACTGTTCTCTGGAAACACCATATATTTT	CASSPGLFSGNTIYF
.	TRBD1	TRBV15	TRBJ1-2	TGTGCCACCAGCAGAGGACAGGGTTCTAACTATGGCTACACCTTC	CATSRGQGSNYGYTF
.	.	TRBV28	TRBJ1-2	TGTGCCAGCAGTTTAGTCAAGGTCGATGGCTACACCTTC	CASSLVKVDGYTF
.	.	TRBV28	TRBJ2-2	TGTGCCAGCAGTTTAAAGGTAGCGCCGAACACCGGGGAGCTGTTTTTT	CASSLKVAPNTGELFF
.	TRBD1	TRBV6-6	TRBJ1-5	TGTGCCAGCAGTCCCTCGGGGGACAGCTATAGCAATCAGCCCCAGCATTTT	CASSPSGDSYSNQPQHF
.	.	TRBV19	TRBJ1-2	TGTGCCACCACCATGGAGGGATCGGGCGGCTACACCTTC	CATTMEGSGGYTF
.	.	TRBV19	TRBJ2-5	TGTGCCAGTAGAGGGGTACCCGGAGAGACCCAGTACTTC	CASRGVPGETQYF
.	.	TRBV5-1	TRBJ2-1	TGCGCCAGCAGCTTTGGAGACAGGCCCAACAATGAGCAGTTCTTC	CASSFGDRPNNEQFF
.	TRBD1	TRBV6-5	TRBJ1-1	TGTGCCAGCAGTTACGGGACAGAGTTTTCGGCTTTCTTT	CASSYGTEFSAFF
.	.	TRBV2	TRBJ1-1	TGTGCCACCTCGGGGCAGACCTTCACTGAAGCTTTCTTT	CATSGQTFTEAFF
few	.	TRBV12-5	TRBJ1-1	TGTGCTAGTGGTTTAGGAATGAACACTGAAGCTTTCTTT	CASGLGMNTEAFF
.	.	TRBV30	TRBJ1-5	TGTGCCTGGAGTAGGCAGAGGGATCAGCCCCAGCATTTT	CAWSRQRDQPQHF
.	.	TRBV30	TRBJ1-1	TGTGCCTGGAGTGTAATAGGGGGACCGAACACTGAAGCTTTCTTT	CAWSVIGGPNTEAFF
.	.	TRBV7-2	TRBJ2-1	TGTGCCAGCCTTAGGGGAAATGAGCAGTTCTTC	CASLRGNEQFF
.	.	TRBV2	TRBJ2-1	TGTGCCAGCAAGGGACGAACCTACAATGAGCAGTTCTTC	CASKGRTYNEQFF
.	.	TRBV28	TRBJ1-2	TGTGCCAGCAGTTTACCCTCCAATAAGGAATATGGCTACACCTTC	CASSLPSNKEYGYTF
.	.	TRBV6-5	TRBJ1-1	TGTGCCAGCAGCCCAGGCGGGGCTGAAGCTTTCTTT	CASSPGGAEAFF
.	TRBD1	TRBV9	TRBJ1-3	TGTGCCAGCAGCGCTTTTCGACAGGGATCTGGAAACACCATATATTTT	CASSAFRQGSGNTIYF
once	.	TRBV2	TRBJ2-3	TGTGCCAGCAGTGATCTCGGACAGCCCACAGATACGCAGTATTTT	CASSDLGQPTDTQYF
.	.	TRBV12-3/TRBV12-4	TRBJ1-2	TGTGCCAGCACCACAGAAAACTATGGCTACACCTTC	CASTTENYGYTF
.	.	TRBV19	TRBJ1-6	TGTGCCAGTAAGACCCGGGAAGGACGGGATAATTCACCCCTCCACTTT	CASKTREGRDNSPLHF
.	TRBD2	TRBV3-1/TRBV3-2	TRBJ2-1	TGTGCCAGCAGCCAAGATGCCGCTAGCGGGGGGCAGTTCTTC	CASSQDAASGGQFF
.	.	TRBV6-6	TRBJ2-2	TGTGCCAGCACCTTTTACTTCGACGCGAACACCGGGGAGCTGTTTTTT	CASTFYFDANTGELFF
.	.	TRBV6-5	TRBJ2-3	TGTGCCAGCGGAGCACAGGGCCCTAGCAAAGATACGCAGTATTTT	CASGAQGPSKDTQYF
.	.	TRBV7-2	TRBJ1-6	TGTGCCAGCAGCTTAGACAGTTATAATTCACCCCTCCACTTT	CASSLDSYNSPLHF
.	.	TRBV5-1	TRBJ2-3	TGCGCCAGCAGCTTGGCCGCGTTTGGAGGCACAGATACGCAGTATTTT	CASSLAAFGGTDTQYF
.	TRBD1	TRBV19	TRBJ2-1	TGTGCCAGTAGTACGTCCGGGACAGGGAGTGGTGAGCAGTTCTTC	CASSTSGTGSGEQFF
.	.	TRBV6-2/TRBV6-3	TRBJ1-1	TGTGCCAGCAGTTACTCTGGCTGGGAGTTTGAAGCTTTCTTT	CASSYSGWEFEAFF
.	TRBD2	TRBV4-2	TRBJ2-3	TGTGCCAGCAGCCAACGGAGCGGGGGGGCCTCCCCGGATACGCAGTATTTT	CASSQRSGGASPDTQYF
.	TRBD2	TRBV9	TRBJ2-4	TGTGCCAGCAGCGTAGGTTCGGGACTAGCGGGGGGCGGGAACATTCAGTACTTC	CASSVGSGLAGGGNIQYF
.	.	TRBV5-1	TRBJ2-5	TGCGCCAGCAGCTTGGCCGGGGGTTCACAAGAGACCCAGTACTTC	CASSLAGGSQETQYF